Presented here are 2 T cell receptor beta chains from one specimen sequenced in a study of CD8 T cells in ankylosing spondylitis. TCRdb re-analysed the 5' RACE reads in MiXCR, keeping a single row per CDR3 protein. The sample lists about 36,000 distinct CDR3 sequences; approximately 10% were seen once. Sequencing input: synovial fluid, either unsorted or a sorted T cell fraction (not recorded which). The receptor set was obtained from a male donor with ankylosing spondylitis.

This clonotype was detected ten times or more. The V gene is TRBV7-9, the J gene TRBJ2-3; D is unresolved. The CDR3 length is 15 residues. The V gene's germline CDR1 is SEHNR and CDR2 FQNEAQ (reference sequence). V lost 1 base to trimming and J lost 2 bases, with 10 bases between them. The CDR3 DNA is TGTGCCAGCAGCTTAGAGACTTTTGACACAGATACGCAGTATTTT. Translating gives CASSLETFDTDTQYF.

By share, this clonotype ranks as medium-sized. V and J are TRBV27 and TRBJ2-7; D not resolved. CDR1 and CDR2 from the germline V gene are MNHEY and SMNVEV (reference sequence). The CDR3 is 14 residues long. Deletions cut 2 bases from V and 7 bases from J, with 15 bases between. The CDR3 nucleotides are TGTGCCAGCAGTTTACGGAGCTCCCTTGGGGAGCAGTACTTC. It is translated as CASSLRSSLGEQYF.